Listed here are 24 T cell receptor beta chains from one sample, sequenced in a study of blood T cell repertoires in COVID-19. Sequenced by immunoSEQ multiplex PCR; TCRdb stores in-frame clones only, minus some. The sample shows fewer than 450,000 clones, around 86% of them seen only once. The specimen sequenced was peripheral blood. The receptors originated from a woman between 50 and 59 years old with COVID-19, enrolled during active disease.

In DNA, the CDR3 is TGCGCCAGCAAAAAATTAGCGGGAGGGCACCCCTACGAGCAGTACTTC. Protein sequence: CASKKLAGGHPYEQYF. The chain has TRBV5-1 and TRBJ2-7, with 11 bases lining up with TRBD2. Germline CDR1 and CDR2: SGHRS and YFSETQ. With 6 bases clipped from V and 2 bases from J, the junction kept 10 bases outside the gene matches. The CDR3 sequence is 16 residues long.

The CDR3 reads CASSPLSYNEQFF. In DNA, the CDR3 is TGCGCCAGCAGCCCACTCTCCTACAATGAGCAGTTCTTC. The V and J genes are TRBV5-1 and TRBJ2-1; the D is unclear. Germline CDR1 and CDR2: SGHRS and YFSETQ. V gave up 4 bases and J gave up 0 bases, with 5 bases separating them. The CDR3 extends over 13 amino acids.

This chain connects TRBV9 to TRBJ1-1, with a weak D call TRBD1 (5 bases). Germline CDR1 reads SGDLS; CDR2 reads YYNGEE. This CDR3 has 16 residues. Trimming shortened V by 4 bases and J by 0 bases, and 16 bases separated the two germline ends. This CDR3 reads CASSPRGRVMNTEAFF. CDR3 sequence (DNA): TGTGCCAGCAGCCCCCGTGGCAGGGTGATGAACACTGAAGCTTTCTTT.

This chain uses TRBV7-8 with TRBJ2-5; 7 positions match TRBD1. Looked up from germline, CDR1 is SGHVS and CDR2 is FQNEAQ. The V gene end was trimmed by 1 base and the J gene end by 5 bases; junction bases not matched to a gene: 4. CDR3 length: 14 residues. This CDR3 reads CASSLVQGTETQYF. The CDR3, as DNA: TGTGCCAGCAGCTTAGTACAGGGGACGGAGACCCAGTACTTC. Full variable domain (outside the CDR3, taken from reference TRBV7-8 and TRBJ2-5): GAGVSQSPRYKVAKRGQDVALRCDPISGHVSLFWYQQALGQGPEFLTYFQNEAQLDKSGLPSDRFFAERPEGSVSTLKIQRTQQEDSAVYLCASSLVQGTETQYFGPGTRLLVL.

The chain carries TRBV7-3 and TRBJ2-1, with D maybe TRBD1 (6 bases). CDR3 length: 12 amino acids. The germline gives CDR1 SGHTA, CDR2 FQGTGA. V lost 5 bases to trimming and J lost 8 bases, with 10 bases between them. CDR3 sequence: CASSPNRDEQFF. CDR3 sequence (DNA): TGTGCCAGCAGCCCCAACAGGGATGAGCAGTTCTTC.

This chain uses TRBV7-6 with TRBJ2-3; 7 nucleotides agree with TRBD2. CDR1 is SGHVS, CDR2 FNYEAQ, per germline. Germline trimming cut 5 bases from V and 0 bases from J; bases unmatched to any gene: 5. The CDR3 has 15 residues. The CDR3 loop is CASSQGLPSTDTQYF. The CDR3, as DNA: TGTGCCAGCAGCCAGGGACTACCTAGCACAGATACGCAGTATTTT.

The DNA for the CDR3 is TGTGCCAGCGGGGAGGGGGGGACTGTCTACGAGCAGTACTTC. As protein: CASGEGGTVYEQYF. The chain has TRBV6-5 and TRBJ2-7; D may be TRBD2 (7 bases). The V gene lost 8 bases and the J gene lost 3 bases, with 17 bases spanning the gap. Germline assignment: CDR1 MNHEY and CDR2 SVGAGI. The CDR3 spans 14 residues.

The chain couples TRBV27 to TRBJ2-7; TRBD1 aligns across 9 bases. Looked up from germline, CDR1 is MNHEY and CDR2 is SMNVEV (reference sequence). This CDR3 is 15 amino acids long. The trim removed 6 bases at V and 4 bases at J, leaving 10 bases unmatched. This CDR3 is CASRYTGTGIYEQYF. The DNA of the CDR3 is TGTGCCAGCAGATATACCGGGACAGGGATTTACGAGCAGTACTTC.

The chain couples TRBV5-8 to TRBJ2-4; 10 bases are shared with TRBD2. Germline V gene sequence: CDR1 SGHTS, CDR2 YDEGEE. The V and J ends lost 4 bases and 3 bases, in that order; junction bases with no gene match: 7. This CDR3 has 16 amino acids. CDR3 sequence (DNA): TGTGCCAGCAGCCCCGGGACTAGCGTTGACAAAAACATTCAGTACTTC. Protein sequence: CASSPGTSVDKNIQYF.

The genes are TRBV6-5 and TRBJ2-2, with a tentative D call TRBD2 (6 bases). Germline V gives CDR1 MNHEY, CDR2 SVGAGI. Trimming took 2 bases from V and 7 from J, leaving 17 bases between them. The CDR3 runs 16 residues. CDR3 sequence reads: CASSYVLSGWGGELFF. DNA for the CDR3: TGTGCCAGCAGTTACGTCCTTAGCGGCTGGGGCGGGGAGCTGTTTTTT.

The V call is TRBV10-3, the J call TRBJ1-1; TRBD1 matches at 7 bases. The germline V gene has CDR1 ENHRY and CDR2 SYGVKD. With V trimmed by 8 bases and J by 8 bases, 2 bases remained unmatched. The CDR3 is 10 amino acids. CDR3: CAIRQGEAFF. Here the CDR3 DNA reads TGTGCCATCCGACAGGGAGAAGCTTTCTTT.

The gene calls are TRBV5-1 and TRBJ2-2; D gene ambiguous. CDR1 and CDR2 (germline): SGHRS, YFSETQ. V lost 4 bases and J lost 2, with 12 bases in between. The CDR3 runs 15 residues. CDR3: CASSGGAENTGELFF. The CDR3 DNA reads TGCGCCAGCAGCGGTGGAGCAGAAAACACCGGGGAGCTGTTTTTT.

The chain links TRBV2 to TRBJ2-1; the D gene is possibly TRBD2 (6 bases). CDR3 size: 13 residues. V shed 7 bases and J shed 9 bases, with 16 bases lying between them. From germline, CDR1 is SNHLY and CDR2 FYNNEI. The CDR3 region is CASTGGVGTEQFF. DNA of the CDR3: TGTGCCAGCACCGGCGGGGTTGGTACTGAGCAGTTCTTC. The full variable domain, rest sourced from reference TRBV2 and TRBJ2-1, is EPEVTQTPSHQVTQMGQEVILRCVPISNHLYFYWYRQILGQKVEFLVSFYNNEISEKSEIFDDQFSVERPDGSNFTLKIRSTKLEDSAMYFCASTGGVGTEQFFGPGTRLTVL.

With respect to this clone: This sample includes further DNA sequences coding for the same CDR3. CDR3 nucleotide sequence: TGTGCCTGGAGTGTAGGGGGAAACACTGAAGCTTTCTTT. Protein product: CAWSVGGNTEAFF. The J gene is TRBJ1-1, the V gene TRBV30; D might be TRBD1 (6 bases). Germline V lookup: CDR1 GTSNPN, CDR2 SVGIG (reference sequence). V was trimmed by 0 bases and J by 2 bases, leaving 7 bases between them. The CDR3 consists of 13 residues.

This chain links TRBV30 with TRBJ1-5, with D unresolved. CDR3 size: 17 residues. Per germline, CDR1 GTSNPN and CDR2 SVGIG (reference sequence). V gave up 0 bases and J gave up 8 bases, with 23 bases separating them. In DNA, the CDR3 is TGTGCCTGGAGTGTAGGTCCCCGACGGAGTGGTTCCAAGCCCCAGCATTTT. This codes for CAWSVGPRRSGSKPQHF.

The chain recombines TRBV11-2 with TRBJ1-5, with D possibly matching TRBD1 (6 bases). V was shortened by 6 bases and J by 3 bases, with 9 bases between the two germline ends. The CDR3 runs 13 residues. Per germline, CDR1 SGHAT and CDR2 FQNNGV. The CDR3 reads CASSRTDNQPQHF. CDR3 DNA: TGTGCCAGCAGTCGGACAGACAATCAGCCCCAGCATTTT.

The CDR3 sequence: CSVAGGRTTDTQYF. CDR3 sequence (DNA): TGCAGCGTCGCGGGCGGGAGAACGACAGATACGCAGTATTTT. The chain is built from TRBV29-1 and TRBJ2-3; 7 bases line up with TRBD2. The CDR3 loop spans 14 amino acids. Per germline, CDR1 SQVTM and CDR2 ANQGSEA. V trimming: 6 bases; J trimming: 3 bases; junction bases outside the gene matches: 9.

The CDR3 loop reads CASSLSRNTEAFF. The CDR3 DNA reads TGTGCCAGCAGCTTGTCGCGGAACACTGAAGCTTTCTTT. V is TRBV5-8 and J is TRBJ1-1; D unclear. V lost 1 base, J lost 1 base, and 5 bases lay in between. Germline values: CDR1 SGHTS, CDR2 YDEGEE. CDR3 length: 13 residues.

The chain carries TRBV5-5 and TRBJ1-2; 7 bases are shared with TRBD1. Trimming at V came to 1 base and at J to 2 bases, leaving 5 bases not matched to a gene. Germline-derived CDR1 and CDR2 are SGHKS and YYEKEE (reference sequence). This CDR3 is built from 15 residues. CDR3 residues: CASSLSGRGNYGYTF. The CDR3, as DNA: TGTGCCAGCAGCTTGTCGGGCAGGGGGAACTATGGCTACACCTTC.

The chain uses TRBV24-1 and TRBJ2-2; the match to TRBD2 covers 8 bases. Germline lookup yields CDR1 KGHDR and CDR2 SFDVKD. This CDR3 comprises 17 residues. Unmatched junction bases numbered 5, after V lost 1 base and J lost 2 bases. The CDR3 here is CATSDLAGVPNTGELFF. The CDR3 coding sequence is TGTGCCACCAGTGATTTAGCGGGAGTCCCTAACACCGGGGAGCTGTTTTTT.

The V gene is TRBV7-9, the J gene TRBJ2-7; D is possibly TRBD1 (6 bases). The CDR3 contains 16 residues. V lost 4 bases to trimming and J lost 7 bases, with 23 bases between them. Germline CDR1 reads SEHNR; CDR2 reads FQNEAQ (reference sequence). CDR3: CASSSAGVRWGEEQYF. The CDR3 DNA reads TGTGCCAGCAGCTCAGCAGGGGTACGGTGGGGTGAGGAGCAGTACTTC.

This chain links TRBV9 with TRBJ1-5, with D hard to call. CDR1 is SGDLS, CDR2 YYNGEE, per germline. V lost 0 bases and J 6 bases, leaving 7 bases between the germline ends. CDR3 size: 13 residues. Written as DNA, the CDR3 is TGTGCCAGCAGCGTAGACTCGGGTCAGCCCCAGCATTTT. Translating gives CASSVDSGQPQHF.

The chain has TRBV19 and TRBJ2-1; the D is unclear. Germline V gene sequence: CDR1 LNHDA, CDR2 SQIVND (reference sequence). The CDR3 totals 14 residues. The ends were cut back, 3 bases at V and 7 bases at J, with 13 bases in the middle. CDR3 DNA sequence: TGTGCCAGTAGTATTGTGTTTAAGGAGAATGAGCAGTTCTTC. Its translation: CASSIVFKENEQFF.

The chain carries TRBV19 and TRBJ2-2, with 7 bases aligning to TRBD2. CDR1 LNHDA and CDR2 SQIVND come from the germline V gene (reference sequence). V lost 6 bases, J lost 9 bases, and 10 bases stayed unmatched. The CDR3 length is 14 residues. Here the CDR3 reads CASSQDQRDRELFF. The CDR3, as DNA: TGTGCCAGTAGCCAAGATCAGCGGGACCGGGAGCTGTTTTTT.